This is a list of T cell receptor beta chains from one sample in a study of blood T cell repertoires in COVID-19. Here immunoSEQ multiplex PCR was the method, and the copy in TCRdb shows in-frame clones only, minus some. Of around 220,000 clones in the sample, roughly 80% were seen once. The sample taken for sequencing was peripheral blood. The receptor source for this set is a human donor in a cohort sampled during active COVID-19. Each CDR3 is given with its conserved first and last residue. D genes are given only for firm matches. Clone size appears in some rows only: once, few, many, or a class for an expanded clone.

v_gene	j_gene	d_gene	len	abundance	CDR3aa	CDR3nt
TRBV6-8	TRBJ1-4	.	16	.	CATRYAAQAINEKLFF	TGTGCCACCCGATACGCCGCACAGGCGATTAATGAAAAACTGTTTTTT
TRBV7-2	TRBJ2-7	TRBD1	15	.	CASSPGQGYSYEQYF	TGTGCCAGCAGCCCGGGACAGGGATACTCCTACGAGCAGTACTTC
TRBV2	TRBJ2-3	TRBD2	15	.	CASSGGDYHTDTQYF	TGTGCCAGCAGTGGCGGGGACTACCACACAGATACGCAGTATTTT
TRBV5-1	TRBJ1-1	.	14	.	CASSLDIFNTEAFF	TGCGCCAGCAGCTTGGACATCTTTAACACTGAAGCTTTCTTT
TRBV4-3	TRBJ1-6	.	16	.	CASSREGTAFNSPLHF	TGCGCCAGCAGCCGGGAGGGGACCGCCTTTAATTCACCCCTCCACTTT
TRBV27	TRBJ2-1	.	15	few	CASRTSSAWYNEQFF	TGTGCCAGCAGGACTTCTAGCGCTTGGTACAATGAGCAGTTCTTC
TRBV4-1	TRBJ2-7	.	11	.	CASSQGGTLHF	TGCGCCAGCAGCCAAGGGGGGACTCTACACTTC
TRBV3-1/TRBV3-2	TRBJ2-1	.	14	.	CASSQIGQSNEQFF	TGTGCCAGCAGCCAAATAGGACAGTCCAATGAGCAGTTCTTC
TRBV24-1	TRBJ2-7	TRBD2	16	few	CATSDFRGETPYEQYF	TGTGCCACCAGTGATTTTCGGGGGGAGACCCCTTACGAGCAGTACTTC
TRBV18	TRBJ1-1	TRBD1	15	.	CASSLSTGGPTEAFF	TGTGCCAGCTCACTATCGACAGGGGGCCCGACTGAAGCTTTCTTT
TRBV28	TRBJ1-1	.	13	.	CASILTGYTEAFF	TGTGCCAGCATACTAACCGGGTACACTGAAGCTTTCTTT
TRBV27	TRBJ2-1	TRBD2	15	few	CASRLAVNSYNEQFF	TGTGCCAGCAGGCTAGCGGTGAACTCCTACAATGAGCAGTTCTTC
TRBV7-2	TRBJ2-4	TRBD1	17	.	CASSLARDRGNSNIQYF	TGTGCCAGCAGCTTAGCCCGGGACAGGGGAAATTCAAACATTCAGTACTTC
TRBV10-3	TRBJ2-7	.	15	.	CAISDRDKGAYEQYF	TGTGCCATCAGTGATCGGGACAAAGGAGCCTACGAGCAGTACTTC
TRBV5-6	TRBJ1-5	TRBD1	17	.	CASSLGQGVERWQPQHF	TGTGCCAGCAGCTTGGGTCAGGGGGTGGAAAGATGGCAGCCCCAGCATTTT
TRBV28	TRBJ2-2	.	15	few	CASSPSRQFSRWLFF	TGTGCCAGCAGTCCCTCCCGACAGTTTTCCCGATGGCTGTTTTTT
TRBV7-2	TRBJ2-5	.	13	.	CASSLGGVETQYF	TGTGCCAGCAGCTTAGGGGGGGTGGAGACCCAGTACTTC
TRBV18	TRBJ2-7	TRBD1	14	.	CASSTTGQTYEQYF	TGTGCCAGCTCAACTACGGGACAGACCTACGAGCAGTACTTC
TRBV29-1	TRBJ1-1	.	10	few	CSAGDTEAFF	TGCAGCGCAGGGGACACTGAAGCTTTCTTT
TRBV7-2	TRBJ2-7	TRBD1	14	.	CASSQDRGRDEQYF	TGTGCCAGCAGCCAGGACAGGGGGCGAGACGAGCAGTACTTC
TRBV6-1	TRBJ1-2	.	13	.	CASSEIRRDGYTF	TGTGCCAGCAGTGAAATTCGGAGGGACGGCTACACCTTC
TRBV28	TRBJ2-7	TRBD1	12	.	CASRDRVGEQYF	TGTGCCAGCAGGGACAGGGTAGGCGAGCAGTACTTC
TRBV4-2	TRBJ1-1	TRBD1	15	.	CASSQDSDRGTEAFF	TGTGCCAGCAGCCAAGATAGTGACAGGGGGACTGAAGCTTTCTTT
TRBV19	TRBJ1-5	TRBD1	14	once	CASTTDRGGQPQHF	TGTGCCAGTACCACAGACAGGGGGGGACAGCCCCAGCATTTT
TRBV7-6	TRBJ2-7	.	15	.	CASSDGSKGGYEQYF	TGTGCCAGCAGCGACGGGAGTAAGGGAGGCTACGAGCAGTACTTC
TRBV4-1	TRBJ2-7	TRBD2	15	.	CASSPSGLAGGKQYF	TGCGCCAGCAGCCCCTCGGGGCTAGCGGGAGGGAAGCAGTACTTC
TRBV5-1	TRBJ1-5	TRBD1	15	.	CASSFTGDSNQPQHF	TGCGCCAGCAGCTTCACAGGGGATAGCAATCAGCCCCAGCATTTT
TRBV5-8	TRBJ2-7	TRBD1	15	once	CASSLHRGRFYEQYF	TGTGCCAGCAGCTTACATAGGGGGCGCTTCTACGAGCAGTACTTC
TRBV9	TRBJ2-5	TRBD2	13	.	CASSQTTSGTQYF	TGTGCCAGCAGTCAGACGACTAGCGGGACCCAGTACTTC
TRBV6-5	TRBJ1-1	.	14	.	CASGRWRRGTEAFF	TGTGCCAGCGGGAGATGGCGAAGAGGAACTGAAGCTTTCTTT
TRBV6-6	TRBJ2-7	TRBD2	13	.	CASGDNRLAGVNF	TGTGCCAGCGGGGACAACCGACTAGCGGGAGTTAACTTC
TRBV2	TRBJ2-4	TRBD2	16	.	CASSGTSGRAKNIQYF	TGTGCCAGCAGTGGTACTAGCGGGAGAGCCAAAAACATTCAGTACTTC
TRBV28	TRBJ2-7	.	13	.	CASSFGANYEQYF	TGTGCCAGCAGTTTTGGGGCGAACTACGAGCAGTACTTC
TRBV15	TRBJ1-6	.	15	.	CATSSGFRENSPLHF	TGTGCCACCAGCAGTGGTTTTAGAGAAAATTCACCCCTCCACTTT
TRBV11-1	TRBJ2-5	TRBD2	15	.	CASSHLRGSRETQYF	TGTGCCAGCAGCCACTTGCGGGGGAGTAGAGAGACCCAGTACTTC
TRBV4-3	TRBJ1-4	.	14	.	CASKGDKYHEKLFF	TGCGCCAGCAAGGGGGACAAGTATCATGAAAAACTGTTTTTT
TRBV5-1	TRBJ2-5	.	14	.	CASSLGTGQETQYF	TGCGCCAGCAGCTTGGGAACAGGGCAAGAGACCCAGTACTTC
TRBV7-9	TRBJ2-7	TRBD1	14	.	CASNGDREGYEQYF	TGTGCCAGCAACGGGGACAGGGAAGGCTACGAGCAGTACTTC
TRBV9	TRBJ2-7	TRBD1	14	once	CASSVGQGAYEQYF	TGTGCCAGCAGCGTAGGACAGGGGGCCTACGAGCAGTACTTC